This TCR beta chain was documented in a study of T cell responses to AZD1222 COVID-19 vaccine. For this clone: Its antigen remains unidentified.

Produced via immunoSEQ multiplex PCR; TCRdb's table is partial and in-frame only. The sample records some 150,000 clones, 89% being singletons. With 4 bases removed from V and 8 bases from J, the gap between germline ends came to 14 bases. Germline-derived CDR1 and CDR2 are LGHDT and YNNKEL (reference sequence). The CDR3 runs to 13 residues. The study's findings and limits: Seropositive status at baseline applied to only a handful of AZD1222 recipients. Repertoire collection took place solely once the T cell response had peaked. Nearly half of spike-specific TCRs reportedly target unmutated variant regions. Possibly, clonal diversity was underestimated; donors were largely white British and included more females.

The source of this sequence is an adult in good health. The rearrangement joins TRBV3-1 (or the pseudogene TRBV3-2) to TRBJ1-2, with D possibly matching TRBD1 (5 bases). The sequencing here drew on peripheral blood, taken on day 0 of AZD1222 vaccination. DNA of the CDR3: TGTGCCAGCAGCCCGGGACGGACTGCGGGCTACACCTTC. Translating it yields CASSPGRTAGYTF.